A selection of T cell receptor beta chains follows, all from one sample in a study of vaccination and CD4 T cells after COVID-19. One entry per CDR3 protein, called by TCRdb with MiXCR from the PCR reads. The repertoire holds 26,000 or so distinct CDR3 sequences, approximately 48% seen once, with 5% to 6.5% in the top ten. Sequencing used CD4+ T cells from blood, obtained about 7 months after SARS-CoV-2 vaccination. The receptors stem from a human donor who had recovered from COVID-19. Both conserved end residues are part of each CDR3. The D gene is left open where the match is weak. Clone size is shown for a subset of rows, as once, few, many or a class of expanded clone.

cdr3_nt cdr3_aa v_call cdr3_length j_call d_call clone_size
TGTGCCAGCAGTTCTAGAGCGGGAGGGGCAGATACGCAGTATTTT CASSSRAGGADTQYF TRBV28 15 TRBJ2-3 TRBD2 .
TGTGCCAGCAGCCTGCGTGGGGACGTGACCTACGAGCAGTACTTC CASSLRGDVTYEQYF TRBV7-2 15 TRBJ2-7 . .
TGTGCCAGCAGCCAAACTAGCGGGATGGACTACGAGCAGTACTTC CASSQTSGMDYEQYF TRBV4-2 15 TRBJ2-7 TRBD2 .
TGCAGTGCCCGGGGACTAGTGCAGCAAGAGACCCAGTACTTC CSARGLVQQETQYF TRBV20-1 14 TRBJ2-5 TRBD2 .
TGTGCCAGCAGTTTGCGGGGGCGCTACAATGAGCAGTTCTTC CASSLRGRYNEQFF TRBV27 14 TRBJ2-1 . few
TGTGCCAGCAGCGGACAGGGCTACACTGAAGCTTTCTTT CASSGQGYTEAFF TRBV2 13 TRBJ1-1 TRBD1 few
TGTGCCAGCAGTCGCTCGATTGGACCTCCCCGGTTCTCTCTTGGTTCACCCCTCCACTTT CASSRSIGPPRFSLGSPLHF TRBV6-5 20 TRBJ1-6 . few
TGTGCCAGCACGGGGGGAAGTACCGGGGAGCTGTTTTTT CASTGGSTGELFF TRBV28 13 TRBJ2-2 TRBD2 .
TGTGCCATACGGGAAGGCTATGGCTACACCTTC CAIREGYGYTF TRBV28 11 TRBJ1-2 . .
TGTGCCATCAGTGCCGGGGGGCACGAGCAGTACTTC CAISAGGHEQYF TRBV10-3 12 TRBJ2-7 . .
TGTGCCACCAGCAGAGAAGCCGGGACAGGGCTACGGTTCTTC CATSREAGTGLRFF TRBV15 14 TRBJ2-1 TRBD1 .
TGTGCCAGCAGACTACACGGGAACACTGAAGCTTTCTTT CASRLHGNTEAFF TRBV28 13 TRBJ1-1 . .
TGTGCCAGCAGCTTAAACCGACTAGCCTACAATGAGCAGTTCTTC CASSLNRLAYNEQFF TRBV7-9 15 TRBJ2-1 . few
TGTGCCAGCAGTTTCAGGTTTGGGGAGACCCAGTACTTC CASSFRFGETQYF TRBV27 13 TRBJ2-5 . few
TGTGCCAGCAGTAATCCTTACAGGGGGAGGTCTGAAGCTTTCTTT CASSNPYRGRSEAFF TRBV7-8 15 TRBJ1-1 TRBD1 .
TGTGCCAGCAGCTCTCGGACAGACTCGAACACCGGGGAGCTGTTTTTT CASSSRTDSNTGELFF TRBV7-6 16 TRBJ2-2 . few
TGTGCCAGCAGTGGGGGTTGGGATGGCTACACCTTC CASSGGWDGYTF TRBV6-1 12 TRBJ1-2 . .
TGTGCCAGCAGCACCGGCGCGGGACTAGCGGAGATAGAGACCCAGTACTTC CASSTGAGLAEIETQYF TRBV7-2 17 TRBJ2-5 TRBD2 .
TGCAGTGCTAGATTTTTGGGACAGGGGATCTACGAGCAGTACTTC CSARFLGQGIYEQYF TRBV20-1 15 TRBJ2-7 TRBD1 .
TGTGCCAGCAGCCCCGGACTCCAACACACAGATACGCAGTATTTT CASSPGLQHTDTQYF TRBV11-2 15 TRBJ2-3 . few
TGCGCCAGCAGTTTCGACGGGCGAGACCACAGAGAGCAGTACTTC CASSFDGRDHREQYF TRBV10-1 15 TRBJ2-7 . .
TGTGCCAGCAGTGAACCCCCGGTTAGCGGGAGCTACGAGCAGTACTTC CASSEPPVSGSYEQYF TRBV6-1 16 TRBJ2-7 TRBD2 .
TGCGCCAGCAGCGAGTTGGGACTAGCGGGAGTCGTAGATACGCAGTATTTT CASSELGLAGVVDTQYF TRBV10-2 17 TRBJ2-3 TRBD2 .
TGTGCCAGCAGCTACACTAGCTGGACTTACAATGAGCAGTTCTTC CASSYTSWTYNEQFF TRBV7-6 15 TRBJ2-1 . .
TGTGCCACCAGTGACCCGACTAGCGGGACCTACGAGCAGTACTTC CATSDPTSGTYEQYF TRBV24-1 15 TRBJ2-7 TRBD2 few
TGTGCCAGCAGCCCGTCCTCGGCGGGAGGCCCATCCTACGAGCAGTACTTC CASSPSSAGGPSYEQYF TRBV7-6 17 TRBJ2-7 TRBD2 .
TGCAGTGCGCAATGGGGGACTAGCGGGAGTAAGGAGCAGTTCTTC CSAQWGTSGSKEQFF TRBV20-1 15 TRBJ2-1 TRBD2 once
TGTGCCAGCACCAGACTAGCGGGAGAGGGCGATACGCAGTATTTT CASTRLAGEGDTQYF TRBV6-1 15 TRBJ2-3 TRBD2 few
TGTGCCAGCAGCTTACAACCAGGATCCTACGAGCAGTACTTC CASSLQPGSYEQYF TRBV7-2 14 TRBJ2-7 . few
TGCAGTGCTAGAGATCAGGGGGCGAGGGAGCAGTACTTC CSARDQGAREQYF TRBV20-1 13 TRBJ2-7 TRBD1 once
TGTGCCAGCAGACAGGGGGTAACAGATACGCAGTATTTT CASRQGVTDTQYF TRBV19 13 TRBJ2-3 TRBD1 .
TGCAGTGCTAGAGCAACTAGCGGGAGCAGCTACGAGCAGTACTTC CSARATSGSSYEQYF TRBV20-1 15 TRBJ2-7 TRBD2 few
TGTGCCAGCAGTTACCGTGCCACCTCCTACGAGCAGTACTTC CASSYRATSYEQYF TRBV6-2/TRBV6-3 14 TRBJ2-7 . .
TGTGCCAGCAGCTTAGCAGCCCCATTCTTCTACAATGAGCAGTTCTTC CASSLAAPFFYNEQFF TRBV7-8 16 TRBJ2-1 . few
TGTGCCAGCAGCCCCGGGACTAGTCGTACCGGGGAGCTGTTTTTT CASSPGTSRTGELFF TRBV7-9 15 TRBJ2-2 TRBD2 .
TGCAGTGCTAGACGGACAGGGATGACGAATAAGTGGACTGAAGCTTTCTTT CSARRTGMTNKWTEAFF TRBV20-1 17 TRBJ1-1 TRBD1 .
TGTGCCAGCAGTGAAGCGCTTGCAGGGGGCAACTCCTACGAGCAGTACTTC CASSEALAGGNSYEQYF TRBV6-1 17 TRBJ2-7 TRBD1 .
TGTGCCAGCAGTGCTAGCGAGAGCAATGAGCAGTTCTTC CASSASESNEQFF TRBV6-4 13 TRBJ2-1 . .
TGTGCCACCCATTTAGCGGGAGGGCCTGGTGAGACCCAGTACTTC CATHLAGGPGETQYF TRBV6-2/TRBV6-3 15 TRBJ2-5 TRBD2 .
TGTGCCACCAGCAGAGGGTATCCAGGGTTTCTCCCCGGGGAGCTGTTTTTT CATSRGYPGFLPGELFF TRBV15 17 TRBJ2-2 . few
TGTGCCAGCAGCTTAGAGATCCGCGCGGCGGCCGGCTACAATGAGCAGTTCTTC CASSLEIRAAAGYNEQFF TRBV7-6 18 TRBJ2-1 . .
TGCAGTGCTAGAGGCGGGAATTATGGCTACACCTTC CSARGGNYGYTF TRBV20-1 12 TRBJ1-2 . few
TGTGCCAGCAGTGATAGTGGACAGGATGATTCACCCCTCCACTTT CASSDSGQDDSPLHF TRBV25-1 15 TRBJ1-6 TRBD1 .
TGCAGTGCTCCGGGACTAGCGGGAGGGAAGGCGTATACAGATACGCAGTATTTT CSAPGLAGGKAYTDTQYF TRBV20-1 18 TRBJ2-3 TRBD2 few
TGTGCCAGTATGAAAGGTTCGAGGGGCCAGGGTTGGGATCAGCCCCAGCATTTT CASMKGSRGQGWDQPQHF TRBV19 18 TRBJ1-5 . .
TGTGCCAGCAGTTTAGAAAGAAATCAGCCCCAGCATTTT CASSLERNQPQHF TRBV6-5 13 TRBJ1-5 . few
TGTGCCAGCAGTCCCAGACAGGGTGGCTACGAGCAGTACTTC CASSPRQGGYEQYF TRBV27 14 TRBJ2-7 TRBD1 few
TGTGCCAGCCAGACCAGGGACCCGGCCGGGTATGGCTACACCTTC CASQTRDPAGYGYTF TRBV6-1 15 TRBJ1-2 . .
TGTGCCAGCAGCCTAGGAGCCCAGCCCCAGCATTTT CASSLGAQPQHF TRBV28 12 TRBJ1-5 . few
TGTGCCAGCAGCTTCGGGACAGGGCAAACCTACGAGCAGTACTTC CASSFGTGQTYEQYF TRBV7-2 15 TRBJ2-7 TRBD1 few
TGTGCCAGCCAGGACTACTCCTACAATGAGCAGTTCTTC CASQDYSYNEQFF TRBV6-1 13 TRBJ2-1 . .
TGTGCCAGCAGGCCCAGGGGGGCGTACCAGCCCCAGCATTTT CASRPRGAYQPQHF TRBV28 14 TRBJ1-5 TRBD1 few
TGTGCCAGCAGCTTAACAGAGGGGGCCGGGGAGCTGTTTTTT CASSLTEGAGELFF TRBV7-2 14 TRBJ2-2 . .
TGTGCCAGCAGTTTATTTGGGGGAGTAGAGACCCAGTACTTC CASSLFGGVETQYF TRBV27 14 TRBJ2-5 . .
TGCGCCAGCAGCCAAGACGGCTACACATACTCCTACAATGAGCAGTTCTTC CASSQDGYTYSYNEQFF TRBV4-1 17 TRBJ2-1 . .
TGTGCCAGCAAACGCGGACAGCCTAATCAGCCCCAGCATTTT CASKRGQPNQPQHF TRBV27 14 TRBJ1-5 . few
TGCAGTGCTCCACAGGTCCAGAAGGGACTTACGCTCGAGCAGTACTTC CSAPQVQKGLTLEQYF TRBV20-1 16 TRBJ2-7 . .